This T cell receptor beta chain was retrieved from a study of CD8+ T cells in alopecia areata. Whole-study context: By percentage of affected scalp area, the severity of treated patients was scored.

Broader study findings: Scalp specimens additionally yield sequences from normal skin's resident alphabeta T cells.

As the sequencing template, cDNA was produced by extracting RNA and reverse transcribing it. Here immunoSEQ multiplex PCR was the method, and the copy in TCRdb shows in-frame clones only, minus some. The data show about 290,000 clones, 58% seen once. As concerns this clone: Its antigen is as yet unknown.

The sample's treatment: oral pan-JAK inhibitor, 5-10 mg twice daily. From alopecia areata patients, lesional scalp punch biopsies and peripheral blood were collected. Germline V gives CDR1 LNHDA, CDR2 SQIVND (reference sequence). V shed 8 bases, J shed 11 bases, and the junction held 7 bases outside the gene matches. CDR3 length equals 13 residues. This TCR was recovered from a human donor with alopecia areata. The chain carries TRBV19 and TRBJ2-6; 9 bases align to TRBD1. The sample consisted of CD4+ T cells sorted from blood, taken at week 24, from a patient treated with tofacitinib. CDR3 protein: CASDPGQGHVLTF. CDR3 nucleotide sequence: TGTGCCAGTGACCCGGGACAGGGCCACGTCCTGACTTTC.